This T cell receptor (beta chain) derives from a study of early T cells in non-severe SARS-CoV-2 infection. The protocol attached unique molecular identifiers to individual cDNA molecules. In TCRdb, the 5' RACE reads were re-called with MiXCR into one record per CDR3 protein. The sample records 85,000 to 90,000 distinct CDR3 sequences, about 14% being singletons. This receptor was taken from an adult who was a healthcare worker with PCR-confirmed SARS-CoV-2 infection or an uninfected control (not recorded which). The sequenced sample was whole blood.

CDR3 DNA: TGCGCCAGCAGCCAACCGACACAGGGGTTGTGGGGCTACACCTTC. Translated: CASSQPTQGLWGYTF. The chain joins TRBV4-1 to TRBJ1-2, with 7 bases fitting TRBD1. Germline V CDR1 and CDR2: MGHRA, YSYEKL. V shed 2 bases, J shed 8 bases, and the junction held 11 bases outside the gene matches. CDR3 size: 15 residues.